This TCR beta chain was sequenced in a study of blood T cell repertoires in COVID-19. Study overall: COVID-19 samples from acute and convalescent phases originated in the United States, Italy and Spain. PBMCs, B-cell-depleted T cells, or T cells were the source of the cDNA or gDNA that made up the material.

V trimming: 3 bases; J trimming: 8 bases; junction bases outside the gene matches: 13. The CDR3 totals 15 residues. From germline, CDR1 is SGHRS and CDR2 YFSETQ. Authors' processing steps: Estimates of nucleated cell counts were drawn from the amplification of reference gene primers. Data came from immunoSEQ multiplex PCR; TCRdb stores just in-frame clones and leaves some out. The DNA gave D and trimming, while V, J and clone size come from that table. The repertoire includes approximately 260,000 clones, 82% of them detected once, and 4% to 6% sits in the top ten. The TCR sequence derives from a woman of 80 years or more with active or convalescent COVID-19. The genes are TRBV5-1 and TRBJ1-2; 7 nucleotides agree with TRBD1. The sample consisted of peripheral blood. The CDR3 is CASSSQPGQKRGYTF. The CDR3, as DNA: TGCGCCAGCAGCTCGCAGCCGGGACAGAAAAGGGGCTACACCTTC.